Listed below are T cell receptor beta chains from one sample, sequenced in a study of OX40 agonist ivuxolimab in advanced cancers. Sequenced by immunoSEQ multiplex PCR; TCRdb stores in-frame clones only, minus some. Of 30,000 to 40,000 clones detected, roughly 90% appear once; the ten largest clones hold approximately 9.1%. The sequences come from CD4+ or CD8+ T cells sorted from blood, collected in a trial of the OX40 agonist ivuxolimab. These receptors were collected from an adult with an advanced solid tumor such as melanoma, head and neck, liver or kidney cancer. Both conserved end residues are part of each CDR3. The order of the fields is V gene, clone size, J gene, D gene, CDR3 protein, CDR3 DNA. A D gene is named only where the DNA matches it firmly. Clone size is shown for a subset of rows, as once, few, many or a class of expanded clone.

>TRBV7-2|.|TRBJ1-3|.
CASSIGQLGNTIYF
TGTGCCAGCAGCATCGGACAACTTGGAAACACCATATATTTT
>TRBV4-3|.|TRBJ1-5|.
CASSQDFTENQPQHF
TGCGCCAGCAGCCAAGATTTCACCGAGAATCAGCCCCAGCATTTT
>TRBV11-3|.|TRBJ2-7|.
CASSPKTNPYEQYF
TGTGCCAGCAGCCCGAAGACAAATCCCTACGAGCAGTACTTC
>TRBV30|few|TRBJ1-1|.
CAWSGTMNTEAFF
TGTGCCTGGAGCGGGACAATGAACACTGAAGCTTTCTTT
>TRBV11-1|.|TRBJ1-2|TRBD1
CASSSGGTAPGYTF
TGTGCCAGCAGCTCAGGGGGGACAGCCCCTGGCTACACCTTC
>TRBV7-3|.|TRBJ2-1|TRBD2
CASSQVGTSGRDNEQFF
TGTGCCAGCAGCCAAGTGGGAACTAGCGGGAGGGACAATGAGCAGTTCTTC
>TRBV9|.|TRBJ1-1|.
CASSRGQTNTEAFF
TGTGCCAGCAGCAGAGGACAGACGAACACTGAAGCTTTCTTT
>TRBV5-8|.|TRBJ1-2|.
CASSSGSGQLSLGYTF
TGTGCCAGCAGCTCCGGATCAGGACAGTTGTCGTTAGGCTACACCTTC
>TRBV5-4|.|TRBJ2-1|TRBD2
CASSLSTRTSGVPPKQFF
TGTGCCAGCAGCTTGTCCACCCGCACTAGCGGGGTCCCCCCGAAGCAGTTCTTC
>TRBV5-1|once|TRBJ1-1|TRBD1
CASSLAPGQGSEAFF
TGCGCCAGCAGCTTGGCCCCAGGACAGGGGTCTGAAGCTTTCTTT
>TRBV7-6|.|TRBJ1-1|.
CASSLNQNTEAFF
TGTGCCAGCAGCTTAAACCAGAACACTGAAGCTTTCTTT
>TRBV30|.|TRBJ1-2|TRBD1
CACGQGHNYGYTF
TGTGCCTGCGGACAGGGACATAACTATGGCTACACCTTC
>TRBV6-5|few|TRBJ1-1|.
CASSYRGQTEAFF
TGTGCCAGCAGTTACCGGGGGCAGACTGAAGCTTTCTTT
>TRBV10-1|.|TRBJ2-1|TRBD1
CASSGGQVTGNEQFF
TGCGCCAGCAGTGGGGGACAGGTCACCGGTAATGAGCAGTTCTTC
>TRBV5-5|.|TRBJ1-3|.
CASSLVSGNTIYF
TGTGCCAGCAGCTTGGTCTCTGGAAACACCATATATTTT
>TRBV30|.|TRBJ1-4|.
CAWKQGSATNEKLFF
TGTGCCTGGAAACAGGGTTCCGCAACTAATGAAAAACTGTTTTTT
>TRBV5-1|.|TRBJ2-1|.
CASSLVRGNNEQFF
TGCGCCAGCAGCTTGGTTAGAGGAAACAATGAGCAGTTCTTC
>TRBV18|few|TRBJ1-5|.
CASSPPSRDEPQHF
TGTGCCAGCTCACCACCGTCCAGGGACGAGCCCCAGCATTTT
>TRBV19|.|TRBJ2-5|TRBD2
CASSIIAGFQETQYF
TGTGCCAGTAGTATAATAGCGGGCTTCCAAGAGACCCAGTACTTC
>TRBV5-8|once|TRBJ2-3|.
CASSRTSFSTDTQYF
TGTGCCAGCAGCCGGACATCCTTCAGCACAGATACGCAGTATTTT
>TRBV5-6|.|TRBJ2-7|.
CASSDGGGAYEQYF
TGTGCCAGCAGCGATGGTGGGGGCGCCTACGAGCAGTACTTC
>TRBV2|.|TRBJ1-5|.
CASSVSGTPNQPQHF
TGTGCCAGCAGCGTCTCCGGGACACCGAATCAGCCCCAGCATTTT
>TRBV29-1|.|TRBJ1-2|.
CSVVGVGGYGYTF
TGCAGCGTTGTTGGGGTCGGTGGTTATGGCTACACCTTC
>TRBV7-3|.|TRBJ2-1|.
CASSSDSQPFNEQFF
TGTGCCAGCAGCTCGGACAGCCAACCTTTCAATGAGCAGTTCTTC
>TRBV14|.|TRBJ2-3|.
CASSQMPPPTDTQYF
TGTGCCAGCAGCCAAATGCCCCCACCCACAGATACGCAGTATTTT
>TRBV28|.|TRBJ1-2|TRBD1
CASSRQGRKPGYTF
TGTGCCAGCAGTCGACAGGGTCGGAAGCCTGGCTACACCTTC
>TRBV2|.|TRBJ2-3|.
CASVGERADTQYF
TGTGCCAGCGTGGGGGAGCGAGCAGATACGCAGTATTTT
>TRBV7-7|.|TRBJ1-2|.
CASSLGCRGNGYTF
TGTGCCAGCAGCTTAGGGTGCCGGGGGAATGGCTACACCTTC
>TRBV25-1|.|TRBJ2-7|.
CASSELGTGKSLYF
TGTGCCAGCAGTGAATTGGGCACCGGGAAGTCCCTGTACTTC
>TRBV2|.|TRBJ2-5|TRBD2
CASSEGTSGQETQYF
TGTGCCAGCAGTGAGGGGACTAGCGGCCAAGAGACCCAGTACTTC
>TRBV2|.|TRBJ2-7|.
CASSEEETRSYEQYF
TGTGCCAGCAGTGAAGAGGAGACCAGATCCTACGAGCAGTACTTC
>TRBV11-2|.|TRBJ1-1|TRBD1
CASRPGTGLMNTEAFF
TGTGCCAGCAGACCCGGGACAGGCCTCATGAACACTGAAGCTTTCTTT
>TRBV5-8|once|TRBJ2-7|TRBD1
CASSIRQGTHEQYF
TGTGCCAGCAGCATTAGACAGGGGACCCACGAGCAGTACTTC
>TRBV5-6|.|TRBJ2-1|TRBD2
CASRSGTSGSWGWFF
TGTGCCAGCAGGTCCGGGACTAGCGGTTCATGGGGCTGGTTCTTC